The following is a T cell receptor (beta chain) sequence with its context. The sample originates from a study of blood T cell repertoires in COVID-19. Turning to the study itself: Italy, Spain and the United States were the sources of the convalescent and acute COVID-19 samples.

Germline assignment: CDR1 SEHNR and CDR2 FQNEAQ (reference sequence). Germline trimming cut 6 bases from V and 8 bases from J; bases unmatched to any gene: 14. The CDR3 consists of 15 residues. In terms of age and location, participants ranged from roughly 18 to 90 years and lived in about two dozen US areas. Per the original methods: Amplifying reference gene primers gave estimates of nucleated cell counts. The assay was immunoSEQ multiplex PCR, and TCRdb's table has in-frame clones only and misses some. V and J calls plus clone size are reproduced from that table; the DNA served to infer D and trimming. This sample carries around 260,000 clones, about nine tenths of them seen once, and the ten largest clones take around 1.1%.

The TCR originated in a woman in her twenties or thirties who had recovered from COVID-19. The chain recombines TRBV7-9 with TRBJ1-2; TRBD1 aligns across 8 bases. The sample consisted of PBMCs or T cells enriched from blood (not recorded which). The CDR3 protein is CASSSRATGVEGYTF. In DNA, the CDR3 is TGTGCCAGCAGTTCCCGCGCGACAGGGGTTGAGGGCTACACCTTC.